The T cell receptor beta chain under discussion was sequenced for a study of T cells in Graves' hyperthyroidism and ophthalmopathy. The authors deemed Graves' hyperthyroidism stable absent ophthalmopathy progression within 18 months. RNA transcripts were the template for amplifying TCR beta CDR3 regions. HTBI primers were used for first-round RT-PCR of the TCR CDR3. TCRdb fed the multiplex PCR reads into MiXCR, producing one record per CDR3 protein. In the table there are approximately 360,000 distinct CDR3 sequences, around a quarter of which are singletons. Germline V gene sequence: CDR1 MNHNS, CDR2 SASEGT. CDR3 length equals 13 residues. V was pared by 2 bases and J by 10 bases, with 14 bases between.

The sequence derives from a man aged 45-65 years with Graves' hyperthyroidism. The gene calls are TRBV6-1 and TRBJ1-1, with no clear D. What was sequenced was blood. Here the CDR3 reads CASSEKTRLSAFF. The CDR3 DNA follows: TGTGCCAGCAGTGAAAAAACGAGGTTGTCAGCTTTCTTT.